The sample holds a few counts of the clone carrying this T cell receptor beta chain. The same CDR3 arises from other DNA sequences in this sample as well. The table came from immunoSEQ multiplex PCR; TCRdb's copy has only in-frame clones and leaves some out. The sample lists under 65,000 clones, just under 95% occurring once. The source of the sample is a study of T cell changes during pregnancy in multiple sclerosis. The specimen was peripheral blood, collected in the second trimester of pregnancy. The receptor's source is a female donor with multiple sclerosis, enrolled in a pregnancy study.

The CDR3 loop reads CASSYGTGGGEAFF. DNA of the CDR3: TGTGCCAGCAGTTACGGAACAGGGGGGGGTGAAGCTTTCTTT. This rearrangement joins TRBV6-5 to TRBJ1-1; 8 bases match TRBD1. Germline loops: CDR1 MNHEY, CDR2 SVGAGI. CDR3 length: 14 amino acids. Trimming cost V 2 bases and J 7 bases; bases outside gene matches: 6.